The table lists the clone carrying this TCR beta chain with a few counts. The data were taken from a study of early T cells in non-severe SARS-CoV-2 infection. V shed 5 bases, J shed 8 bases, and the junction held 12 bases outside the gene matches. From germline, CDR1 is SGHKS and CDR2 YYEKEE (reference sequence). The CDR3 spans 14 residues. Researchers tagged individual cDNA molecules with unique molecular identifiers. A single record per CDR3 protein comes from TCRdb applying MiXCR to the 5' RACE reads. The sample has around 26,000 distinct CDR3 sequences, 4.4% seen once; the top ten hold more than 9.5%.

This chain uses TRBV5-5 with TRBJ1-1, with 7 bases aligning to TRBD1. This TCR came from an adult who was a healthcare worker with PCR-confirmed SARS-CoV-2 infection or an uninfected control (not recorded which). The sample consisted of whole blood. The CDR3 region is CASSSDWTGYEAFF. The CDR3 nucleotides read TGTGCCAGCAGTTCGGACTGGACAGGCTACGAAGCTTTCTTT.